This T cell receptor beta chain was documented in a study of control samples from healthy donors and cancer patients. TCRdb's table, derived via immunoSEQ multiplex PCR, lists solely in-frame clones and lacks some. The table includes around 64,000 clones, approximately 89% detected once. The sequenced sample consisted of PBMCs. The TCR sequence derives from a man aged 60-69 years with colorectal cancer.

The CDR3, as DNA: TGTGCCAGCAGCTTGGACAGGGGCGCAGACACCATATATTTT. Its protein is CASSLDRGADTIYF. The rearrangement joins TRBV5-4 to TRBJ1-3, with TRBD1 identical over 7 bases. The CDR3 runs to 14 residues. The germline CDR1 and CDR2 sequences are SGHNT and YYREEE (reference sequence). The trim removed 0 bases at V and 8 bases at J, leaving 5 bases unmatched.